This T cell receptor (beta chain) was recovered during a study of T-cell memory formation after mild COVID-19. TCRdb re-called the 5' RACE reads with MiXCR, one entry per CDR3 protein. The data hold hundreds of thousands of distinct CDR3 sequences, with roughly 15% observed a single time. With respect to this clonotype: Antigen unknown.

Study conclusions and caveats: Still unconfirmed is whether the second-wave clones peaking on day 37 recognized SARS-CoV-2.

This CDR3 comprises 11 residues. V was clipped by 5 bases and J by 5 bases, with 6 bases between them. Germline-derived CDR1 and CDR2 are SGHTA and FQGNSA. The rearrangement links TRBV7-2 to TRBJ2-5, with no clear D. The sequence was collected from a man younger than 35 who had mild COVID-19 (a few samples of this study predate the infection). Cell type and time point are not known. The sequencing sample was made of PBMCs or a T cell subset sorted from them (not recorded which). CDR3 in amino acids: CASSPFETQYF. CDR3 sequence (DNA): TGTGCCAGCAGCCCGTTCGAGACCCAGTACTTC.